Listed below are T cell receptor beta chains from one sample, sequenced in a study of blood T cell repertoires in COVID-19. Profiled with immunoSEQ multiplex PCR; TCRdb holds only in-frame clones, not every one. The repertoire holds under 350,000 clones, with 80% to 90% as singletons. The sequenced material came from PBMCs or T cells enriched from blood (not recorded which). These receptors all come from a woman between 40 and 55 years old with acute COVID-19. Both conserved end residues are part of each CDR3. The order of the fields is clone size, CDR3 length, V gene, D gene, J gene, CDR3 DNA, CDR3 protein. D genes are given only for firm matches. Only part of the rows carry a size: once, few, many, or a class if the clone is expanded.

>.|18|TRBV18|.|TRBJ2-6
TGTGCCAGCTCACCAAGTTTTCAGGGCTTACCTGGGGCCAACGTCCTGACTTTC
CASSPSFQGLPGANVLTF
>.|16|TRBV14|TRBD2|TRBJ2-1
TGTGCCAGCAGCCCAATACTCGGGACTAGTTTCAATGAGCAGTTCTTC
CASSPILGTSFNEQFF
>.|16|TRBV15|TRBD2|TRBJ2-5
TGTGCCACCAGCAGCCCCGGGAGGGGAGGTGTAGAGACCCAGTACTTC
CATSSPGRGGVETQYF
>few|16|TRBV12-5|.|TRBJ2-7
TGTGCTAGTGGACGCCAGGGTTCAGGAATCGCCTACGAGCAGTACTTC
CASGRQGSGIAYEQYF
>.|18|TRBV19|TRBD1|TRBJ1-3
TGTGCCAGTAAAGCCAAAACCGGGGACAGGGCCTCTGGAAACACCATATATTTT
CASKAKTGDRASGNTIYF
>.|14|TRBV6-5|TRBD1|TRBJ1-2
TGTGCCAGCAGAACGAAAAGCGACAGGGGAGGCTACACCTTC
CASRTKSDRGGYTF
>.|17|TRBV7-8|.|TRBJ1-3
TGTGCCAGCAGCTTACTGAGGGGGACGGAATCTGGAAACACCATATATTTT
CASSLLRGTESGNTIYF
>.|14|TRBV7-9|TRBD1|TRBJ1-1
TGTGCCAGCAGCTCCCGACAGGGGTTGGCTGAAGCTTTCTTT
CASSSRQGLAEAFF
>.|17|TRBV5-6|TRBD2|TRBJ2-2
TGTGCCAGCATCATATCGGGAGGGCCCCCGAGCACCGGGGAGCTGTTTTTT
CASIISGGPPSTGELFF
>.|16|TRBV6-1|.|TRBJ1-1
TGTGCCAGCAGTGAGAGCGTTCATCCCTTAAACACTGAAGCTTTCTTT
CASSESVHPLNTEAFF
>.|16|TRBV27|TRBD2|TRBJ2-2
TGTGCCAGCAGTTTACAAACTAGCGCGAACACCGGGGAGCTGTTTTTT
CASSLQTSANTGELFF
>.|14|TRBV3-1/TRBV3-2|.|TRBJ2-2
TGTGCCAGCAGCCAAGTTACCGGGACCGGGGAGCTGTTTTTT
CASSQVTGTGELFF
>.|13|TRBV18|.|TRBJ1-1
TGTGCCAGCTCAGCGGAAATGACCACTGAAGCTTTCTTT
CASSAEMTTEAFF
>.|15|TRBV7-2|TRBD1|TRBJ1-4
TGTGCCAGCAGCCCCACTAGGACAGGGCGGGAAAAACTGTTTTTT
CASSPTRTGREKLFF
>.|15|TRBV5-4|TRBD1|TRBJ2-7
TGTGCCAGCCGGTCGGGACAGGGAACTGACACCGAGCAGTACTTC
CASRSGQGTDTEQYF
>.|14|TRBV5-1|TRBD1|TRBJ2-7
TGCGCCAGCAGCCAAGGGACAGAGAGTTACGAGCAGTACTTC
CASSQGTESYEQYF
>.|15|TRBV19|.|TRBJ2-6
TGTGCCAGTAGTATTTTGAGCTCTGGGGCCAACGTCCTGACTTTC
CASSILSSGANVLTF
>.|18|TRBV5-5|TRBD2|TRBJ2-2
TGTGCCAGCAGCTTGGGGATTAGCGGGAGGGCGAACACCGGGGAGCTGTTTTTT
CASSLGISGRANTGELFF
>.|14|TRBV28|.|TRBJ1-2
TGTGCCAGCAGTCCCCACAGGGCCGACTATGGCTACACCTTC
CASSPHRADYGYTF
>.|16|TRBV7-2|TRBD2|TRBJ2-5
TGTGCCAGCAGCATAATGGGACTAGCGGGAACAGAGACCCAGTACTTC
CASSIMGLAGTETQYF
>.|14|TRBV10-3|.|TRBJ2-7
TGTGCCATCAGTGAGGGTCAGGGTCTCTACGAGCAGTACTTC
CAISEGQGLYEQYF
>.|15|TRBV4-2|TRBD2|TRBJ2-7
TGTGCCAGCAGCCAAGACCCTACGGGGGGGGACGAGCAGTACTTC
CASSQDPTGGDEQYF
>.|15|TRBV28|.|TRBJ1-6
TGTGCCAGCAGTTCGGGGGTAGGGGCTGGTTCACCCCTCCACTTT
CASSSGVGAGSPLHF
>.|15|TRBV21-1|.|TRBJ2-7
TGTGCCAGCAGCAACCAGGGCGGGACTCAGGTCGAGCAGTACTTC
CASSNQGGTQVEQYF
>.|20|TRBV27|.|TRBJ1-2
TGTGCCAGCAGTTTCTGGAGGGAGGACCGACGCCTACCTACTTTCTATGGCTACACCTTC
CASSFWREDRRLPTFYGYTF
>.|12|TRBV5-1|.|TRBJ2-1
TGCGCCAGCAGCTTGGAGGGGGATGAGCAGTTCTTC
CASSLEGDEQFF
>few|17|TRBV27|.|TRBJ1-1
TGTGCCAGCAGTTACGACAGGTGGGGGCAGGGTGGGACTGAAGCTTTCTTT
CASSYDRWGQGGTEAFF
>.|14|TRBV6-5|.|TRBJ1-5
TGTGCCAGCAGTTCGACAGTTTCCAATCAGCCCCAGCATTTT
CASSSTVSNQPQHF
>.|15|TRBV7-6|TRBD2|TRBJ2-1
TGTGCCAGCAGCCCCAGGACTAGCGGATACAATGAGCAGTTCTTC
CASSPRTSGYNEQFF
>.|17|TRBV18|TRBD1|TRBJ1-2
TGTGCCAGCTCACCACGGGTCGGGAACAGGGGATCGGATGGCTACACCTTC
CASSPRVGNRGSDGYTF
>.|16|TRBV2|.|TRBJ1-4
TGTGCCAGCAGTGAAGGGACAAAGCCAACTAATGAAAAACTGTTTTTT
CASSEGTKPTNEKLFF
>.|14|TRBV7-2|TRBD1|TRBJ1-6
TGTGCCAGCAGCATGACAGGGGGCCCTTCACCCCTCCACTTT
CASSMTGGPSPLHF
>.|16|TRBV24-1|TRBD1|TRBJ2-5
TGTGCCACCAGCCAACCGGGACAGGGGGTTCAAGAGACCCAGTACTTC
CATSQPGQGVQETQYF
>.|14|TRBV5-1|.|TRBJ2-3
TGCGCCAGCAGCCCCACAGACAGCACAGATACGCAGTATTTT
CASSPTDSTDTQYF
>.|16|TRBV28|TRBD2|TRBJ2-7
TGTGCCAGCAGTTTCGAGCTAGCGGGGGTTTCCTACGAGCAGTACTTC
CASSFELAGVSYEQYF
>once|14|TRBV5-6|.|TRBJ2-5
TGTGCCAGCAGCTTGCCCTATCCCCAAGAGACCCAGTACTTC
CASSLPYPQETQYF
>.|14|TRBV7-8|.|TRBJ1-2
TGTGCCAGCAGCTCGGGGTCGACTAACTATGGCTACACCTTC
CASSSGSTNYGYTF
>.|16|TRBV7-9|TRBD2|TRBJ2-2
TGTGCCAGCAGCTCCACGACTAGCGGGGGATCCGGGGAGCTGTTTTTT
CASSSTTSGGSGELFF
>.|13|TRBV19|.|TRBJ1-5
TGTGCCAGTAGTATCCTTCAGGGTCAGCCCCAGCATTTT
CASSILQGQPQHF